This entry describes one T cell receptor (beta chain). CDR1 is LNHDA and CDR2 is SQIVND in the germline V gene (reference sequence). V shed 0 bases and J 7 bases; nucleotides not matched to a gene: 11. This CDR3 has 17 amino acids. The sample comes from a study of cytomegalovirus exposure and HLA in healthy donors. Across the whole study: Early released data had 80 million or so unique TCRs, all coming from HLA-typed donors.

PCR amplification relied on 60 Vbeta primers (plus 13 Jbeta primers). The data were produced by immunoSEQ multiplex PCR, yet TCRdb's version contains in-frame clones alone and is incomplete. Its listing shows about 50,000 clones. The material sequenced was PBMCs. This receptor was taken from a woman younger than 35 in good health and CMV-seronegative. The genes are TRBV19 and TRBJ2-2, with 7 bases fitting TRBD1. The CDR3 loop reads CASSIDPPGTAVGELFF. In DNA, the CDR3 is TGTGCCAGTAGTATAGATCCCCCCGGGACAGCAGTCGGGGAGCTGTTTTTT.